Reported below is one T cell receptor (beta chain). Its antigen is as yet unknown. Clones were read by immunoSEQ multiplex PCR, and TCRdb kept only the in-frame ones, dropping some. This table holds about 170,000 clones, 90% found once. This sample is drawn from a study of T cell responses to AZD1222 COVID-19 vaccine. Study at large: Combined were second doses at about 4 or about 12 weeks. Overall study findings and caveats: Just 5 or 6 AZD1222 recipients tested seropositive at baseline. Donors were mostly white British, more females; clonal diversity possibly underestimated.

CDR1 is SGHRS and CDR2 is YFSETQ in the germline V gene. The CDR3 totals 17 residues. V dropped 5 bases and J dropped 9; count of bases not matched to a gene: 16. The TCR sequence derives from an adult in good health. The sequencing used peripheral blood, collected on day 0 of AZD1222 vaccination. The chain links TRBV5-1 to TRBJ1-6; 8 bases fit TRBD1. DNA of the CDR3: TGCGCCAGCAGTTCCATTGGGGTGGCAGGGGGCGGTTCACCCCTCCACTTT. It translates to CASSSIGVAGGGSPLHF.